Shown below are 10 T cell receptor beta chains from a single sample sequenced in a study of shared clonotypes between healthy human individuals (dated by TCRdb to the early 2020s). The library was made by the immunoSEQ multiplex PCR assay. Entries here come from immuneACCESS through TCRdb and include only in-frame sequences with V and J called. Some clones fail to appear in such tables; in the studies checked, an unresolved V gene covers under half of the shortfall, and the cause of the remainder is unknown. The sample yields some 360,000 clones; 70% to 75% were counted once. Jointly, the top ten make up 8% to 13% of the sample. Material: memory CD4+ T cells sorted from blood. The cell subset or site label on this specimen signifies: CD45RA-negative fraction. The receptors originated from a man aged 30 to 45 in good health.

The chain combines TRBV7-2 with TRBJ2-7; 8 nucleotides agree with TRBD1. The CDR3 consists of 13 residues. The V segment lost 5 bases and the J segment 7 bases; nucleotides outside the gene matches: 7. CDR1 SGHTA and CDR2 FQGNSA come from the germline V gene. The CDR3 sequence is CASSTGQGREQYF. Written as DNA, the CDR3 is TGTGCCAGCAGCACTGGACAGGGCCGGGAGCAGTACTTC.

The genes are TRBV29-1 and TRBJ2-2; TRBD1 matches at 7 bases. The germline CDR1 and CDR2 sequences are SQVTM and ANQGSEA. The CDR3 spans 15 residues. With V trimmed by 6 bases and J by 5 bases, 12 bases remained unmatched. CDR3 coding DNA: TGCAGCGTCAAAGAGACAGGGCTTAATACCGGGGAGCTGTTTTTT. It translates to CSVKETGLNTGELFF.

This clone has only one observation. The V and J genes are TRBV15 and TRBJ1-5; maybe TRBD1 (5 bases). The CDR3 covers 15 residues. Per the germline V gene, CDR1 is LNHNV and CDR2 is YYDKDF (reference sequence). V was trimmed by 8 bases and J by 0 bases, leaving 14 bases between them. CDR3 amino acids: CATRGQEISNQPQHF. CDR3 coding DNA: TGTGCCACCCGAGGACAAGAGATTAGCAATCAGCCCCAGCATTTT.

This chain uses TRBV21-1 with TRBJ1-4. TRBV21-1 is assigned pseudogene status. This CDR3 is built from 10 residues. The CDR3 protein is CASLNEKLFF. The CDR3 coding sequence is TGTGCCAGTCTAAATGAAAAACTGTTTTTT.

This chain joins TRBV7-2 and TRBJ1-2; 9 nucleotides match TRBD1. The CDR3 consists of 15 residues. J lost 8 bases, V lost 9 bases, and 16 bases had no gene match. Germline V gives CDR1 SGHTA, CDR2 FQGNSA. CDR3 sequence: CARTTGGSGRGGYTF. The CDR3 nucleotides read TGTGCCAGAACGACAGGGGGTAGTGGAAGAGGCGGCTACACCTTC.

The gene calls are TRBV5-1 and TRBJ2-1; 12 bases agree with TRBD1. V shed 3 bases and J 12 bases; nucleotides not matched to a gene: 16. This CDR3 has 17 residues. Germline assignment: CDR1 SGHRS and CDR2 YFSETQ. CDR3 loop: CASSSPLGTGGELGQFF. The CDR3 DNA follows: TGCGCCAGCAGCTCCCCCTTAGGGACAGGGGGCGAACTGGGGCAGTTCTTC.

The chain joins TRBV27 to TRBJ1-5; 7 bases are shared with TRBD1. This CDR3 is built from 15 residues. Germline V gene sequence: CDR1 MNHEY, CDR2 SMNVEV (reference sequence). Trimming cost V 6 bases and J 0 bases; bases outside gene matches: 5. The CDR3, as DNA: TGTGCCAGCAGACCAGGGGGATATAGCAATCAGCCCCAGCATTTT. Protein sequence: CASRPGGYSNQPQHF.

This clone was counted only a few times. The V call is TRBV29-1, the J call TRBJ1-3, with D possibly TRBD1 on 5 matching bases. In germline, CDR1 is SQVTM, CDR2 ANQGSEA. The CDR3 extends over 13 amino acids. Trimming took off 6 bases at V and 0 bases at J, with 9 bases between the two ends. The DNA of the CDR3 is TGCAGCGTGACGGGGGACTCTGGAAACACCATATATTTT. Protein: CSVTGDSGNTIYF.

The V and J genes are TRBV30 and TRBJ1-1, with D possibly matching TRBD1 (5 bases). CDR1 is GTSNPN, CDR2 SVGIG, per germline (reference sequence). Between the trimmed V and J ends, which lost 1 base and 7 bases, there was a span of 19 bases. The CDR3 consists of 15 residues. DNA of the CDR3: TGTGCCTGGAGTGCCCGGCAGGGAGAAATATGTGAAGCTTTCTTT. Translation gives CAWSARQGEICEAFF.

As to this clone: This CDR3 is also generated by other DNA sequences in the sample. V is TRBV30 and J is TRBJ1-5; D is unclear. Deletions cut 1 base from V and 4 bases from J, with 8 bases between. The CDR3 runs to 13 residues. Germline values: CDR1 GTSNPN, CDR2 SVGIG (reference sequence). DNA of the CDR3: TGTGCCTGGAGTGATTCGGGTAATCAGCCCCAGCATTTT. Protein sequence: CAWSDSGNQPQHF. Combining the CDR3 with reference TRBV30 and TRBJ1-5 gives the whole variable domain SQTIHQWPATLVQPVGSPLSLECTVEGTSNPNLYWYRQAAGRGLQLLFYSVGIGQISSEVPQNLSASRPQDRQFILSSKKLLLSDSGFYLCAWSDSGNQPQHFGDGTRLSIL.